The present T cell receptor beta chain was sequenced within a study of PD-L1 blockade in urothelial cancer. Regarding time point: pretreatment peripheral blood. Only in-frame clones appear in the TCRdb table, and some are missing; sequencing was by immunoSEQ multiplex PCR. The profile covers about 87,000 clones, with around 83% appearing a single time and 2% to 2.5% taken by the ten largest. The sequence derives from a man aged 55 to 70 with urothelial cancer. The starting material was PBMCs, obtained around atezolizumab (anti-PD-L1) treatment.

CDR3 in amino acids: CASSEMRGGQETQYF. CDR3 in DNA: TGTGCCAGCAGTGAAATGCGGGGGGGACAAGAGACCCAGTACTTC. The chain employs TRBV9 and TRBJ2-5; TRBD2 matches 9 bases. The ends lost 5 bases at V and 2 bases at J; junction bases unmatched: 7. CDR3 length equals 15 residues. Germline V gene data show CDR1 as SGDLS and CDR2 as YYNGEE.